This T cell receptor beta chain was identified during a study of identical twins. General study results and limits: Less excess twin sharing appeared in beta out-of-frame sequences.

In this sample, this clonotype turned up a few times. Its antigen is undetermined. With template switching, a universal primer site was added, and the cDNA carried unique molecular identifiers. MiXCR, applied by TCRdb to the 5' RACE reads, yields one record per CDR3 protein. Of 350,000 to 450,000 distinct CDR3 sequences in the sample, roughly 20% are singletons; the top ten hold 12%. Among all donors, each was a healthy Caucasian. The origin of this receptor is a man between 50 and 59 years old in good health. Sequencing was performed on naive T cells sorted from blood.

CDR3 sequence (DNA): TGCAGTGCTAGAGCCCCGGGGCAGGCGAACACCGGGGAGCTGTTTTTT. Translation gives CSARAPGQANTGELFF. This chain links TRBV20-1 with TRBJ2-2, with D perhaps matching TRBD1 or TRBD2 (5 bases each). There are 16 residues in the CDR3. Germline CDR1 reads DFQATT; CDR2 reads SNEGSKA (reference sequence). With 1 base removed from V and 0 bases from J, the gap between germline ends came to 12 bases.